The rows below give T cell receptor beta chains drawn from one sample of a study of shared clonotypes between healthy human individuals. Produced via immunoSEQ multiplex PCR; TCRdb's table is partial and in-frame only. Of more than 80,000 clones in the sample, around 67% were seen once. The sequenced sample consisted of memory CD8+ T cells sorted from blood. All receptors derive from a man aged 25 to 40 in good health. The CDR3 runs from the conserved cysteine through the conserved F or W. Each record gives: D gene, clone size, V gene, J gene, CDR3 DNA, CDR3 protein. A D gene is named only where the DNA matches it firmly. Clone size is given for some rows only: seen once, a few or many times, or a class if the clone is expanded.

D gene: -; clone size: few; V gene: TRBV5-8; J gene: TRBJ2-6; CDR3 DNA: TGTGCCAGCAGCGTGACAATGAACTCTGGGGCCAACGTCCTGACTTTC; CDR3 protein: CASSVTMNSGANVLTF
D gene: -; clone size: -; V gene: TRBV2; J gene: TRBJ2-7; CDR3 DNA: TGTGCCAGCAGCGACTCCTACGAGCAGTACTTC; CDR3 protein: CASSDSYEQYF
D gene: -; clone size: -; V gene: TRBV10-2; J gene: TRBJ2-2; CDR3 DNA: TGCGCCAGCAGTGAGTCGGGGGTGTTGAGGACCGGGGAGCTGTTTTTT; CDR3 protein: CASSESGVLRTGELFF
D gene: TRBD1; clone size: -; V gene: TRBV29-1; J gene: TRBJ1-5; CDR3 DNA: TGCAGCGTTGAAAGCTATCCGACAGGGGGCAAGGATTTTCAGCCCCAGCATTTT; CDR3 protein: CSVESYPTGGKDFQPQHF
D gene: TRBD2; clone size: few; V gene: TRBV7-6; J gene: TRBJ2-1; CDR3 DNA: TGTGCCAGCAGCTTAGCGTTTGGTACTAGCGGGAGTTTAAATGAGCAGTTCTTC; CDR3 protein: CASSLAFGTSGSLNEQFF
D gene: TRBD1; clone size: -; V gene: TRBV6-5; J gene: TRBJ2-7; CDR3 DNA: TGTGCCAGCAGTTACTCTGGGACAGGGGTTTGGGAGCAGTACTTC; CDR3 protein: CASSYSGTGVWEQYF
D gene: TRBD1; clone size: -; V gene: TRBV9; J gene: TRBJ2-5; CDR3 DNA: TGTGCCAGCAGCGGGGACAGGGGAACGGGGGGACGGACCCAGTACTTC; CDR3 protein: CASSGDRGTGGRTQYF
D gene: -; clone size: -; V gene: TRBV19; J gene: TRBJ2-5; CDR3 DNA: TGTGCCAGTACTTTATCCGCGGCGGCCCAAGAGACCCAGTACTTC; CDR3 protein: CASTLSAAAQETQYF
D gene: TRBD2; clone size: -; V gene: TRBV28; J gene: TRBJ2-1; CDR3 DNA: TGTGCCAGCAGTTCTGGACTAGCGGAGATAAATGAGCAGTTCTTC; CDR3 protein: CASSSGLAEINEQFF
D gene: TRBD1; clone size: -; V gene: TRBV6-1; J gene: TRBJ2-7; CDR3 DNA: TGTGCCAGCAGTGAAAGGGGACAGATATACGTGCAGTACTTC; CDR3 protein: CASSERGQIYVQYF